This passage covers 12 T cell receptor beta chains from one sample sequenced in a study of blood T cell repertoires in COVID-19. Assay: immunoSEQ multiplex PCR; the TCRdb copy retains only in-frame clones and omits some. The data show more than 300,000 clones, around nine tenths seen once. The sample taken for sequencing was peripheral blood. The source of these receptors is a woman in her sixties or seventies with COVID-19, enrolled during active disease.

This chain links TRBV29-1 with TRBJ1-1; TRBD1 matches 7 bases. The trim removed 5 bases at V and 8 bases at J, leaving 8 bases unmatched. The CDR3 length is 12 residues. Germline V lookup: CDR1 SQVTM, CDR2 ANQGSEA. The CDR3 loop reads CSVHRTGVEAFF. DNA for the CDR3: TGCAGCGTTCACCGAACAGGGGTGGAAGCTTTCTTT.

The V and J genes are TRBV4-3 and TRBJ1-2; a weak D match, TRBD1 (5 bases). Germline CDR1 reads LGHNA; CDR2 reads YSLEER. The CDR3 is 15 amino acids. With 0 bases removed from V and 1 base from J, the gap between germline ends came to 9 bases. The CDR3 nucleotides are TGCGCCAGCAGCCAAGATCGGGGGATTAACTATGGCTACACCTTC. As protein: CASSQDRGINYGYTF.

The chain is built from TRBV9 and TRBJ1-3; D is unresolved. Germline V CDR1 and CDR2: SGDLS, YYNGEE. This CDR3 has 15 amino acids. The V end was cut by 7 bases, the J end by 1 base, with 15 bases between. The CDR3 is CASASAGLSGNTIYF. The CDR3 coding sequence is TGTGCCAGCGCATCAGCGGGCCTGTCTGGAAACACCATATATTTT.

The rearrangement joins TRBV13 to TRBJ2-3; TRBD1 matches at 9 bases. Germline V gives CDR1 PRHDT, CDR2 FYEKMQ (reference sequence). After removal of 4 bases from V and 6 bases from J, the junction contained 2 bases not matched to a gene. The CDR3 contains 13 residues. The CDR3 loop is CASSSDRGDTQYF. CDR3 sequence (DNA): TGTGCCAGCAGCTCCGACAGGGGGGATACGCAGTATTTT.

This chain links TRBV7-9 with TRBJ1-1; D perhaps matches TRBD1 (5 bases). This CDR3 contains 17 residues. In germline, CDR1 is SEHNR, CDR2 FQNEAQ (reference sequence). V lost 1 base and J lost 6, with 21 bases in between. CDR3 in amino acids: CASSLVVMGRALAEAFF. CDR3 nucleotides: TGTGCCAGCAGCTTAGTCGTCATGGGGCGAGCTCTCGCTGAAGCTTTCTTT.

The chain is built from TRBV24-1 and TRBJ2-3; weak D call: TRBD1 (5 bases). Germline loops: CDR1 KGHDR, CDR2 SFDVKD. This CDR3 has 18 amino acids. V was pared by 4 bases and J by 4 bases, with 23 bases between. CDR3 sequence (DNA): TGTGCCACCAGTGACCCCCGACAGATGCCCTTAGGGGCAGATACGCAGTATTTT. It yields the protein CATSDPRQMPLGADTQYF.

The genes are TRBV24-1 and TRBJ2-1; TRBD1 might be the D (5 bases). This CDR3 is 16 amino acids long. Germline values: CDR1 KGHDR, CDR2 SFDVKD. Trimming left V 5 bases short and J 7 bases short, with 20 bases between. The CDR3 DNA sequence: TGTGCCACCAGTGCACCAGCAGGGATTAAGGGGAATGAGCAGTTCTTC. Amino acid sequence: CATSAPAGIKGNEQFF.

This chain joins TRBV19 and TRBJ1-2, with 8 nucleotides matching TRBD1. The CDR3 consists of 14 residues. Germline V gene data show CDR1 as LNHDA and CDR2 as SQIVND (reference sequence). V lost 5 bases to trimming and J lost 2 bases; unmatched junction nucleotides: 4. DNA for the CDR3: TGTGCCAGTAGTCCGCGGACAGGGAACTATGGCTACACCTTC. It translates to CASSPRTGNYGYTF.

The V and J genes are TRBV7-8 and TRBJ2-1; D might be TRBD1 (7 bases). Germline CDR1 and CDR2: SGHVS and FQNEAQ. The CDR3 length is 16 residues. Trimming left V 5 bases short and J 4 bases short, with 18 bases between. As DNA, the CDR3 is TGTGCCAGCAGCCTTAACGGCCCAGGGGGGTACAATGAGCAGTTCTTC. Translated, it gives CASSLNGPGGYNEQFF. The full variable domain, completed using reference TRBV7-8 and TRBJ2-1, is GAGVSQSPRYKVAKRGQDVALRCDPISGHVSLFWYQQALGQGPEFLTYFQNEAQLDKSGLPSDRFFAERPEGSVSTLKIQRTQQEDSAVYLCASSLNGPGGYNEQFFGPGTRLTVL.

This clone was seen just once. The V call is TRBV7-6, the J call TRBJ1-4; possibly TRBD1 for D (6 bases). Trimming stripped 5 bases from V and 8 bases from J, with 18 bases between. Germline CDR1 and CDR2: SGHVS and FNYEAQ. This CDR3 comprises 15 residues. The CDR3 sequence: CASSPSMDSWEKLFF. The CDR3 nucleotides read TGTGCCAGCAGCCCGTCTATGGACAGTTGGGAAAAACTGTTTTTT.

The V and J genes are TRBV19 and TRBJ1-2, with no clear D. V shed 3 bases and J shed 3 bases, with 8 bases lying between them. The CDR3 runs to 13 residues. Germline V gene lookup returns CDR1 LNHDA and CDR2 SQIVND (reference sequence). CDR3 protein: CASSMSQYYGYTF. In DNA, the CDR3 is TGTGCCAGTAGTATGTCCCAGTACTATGGCTACACCTTC.

The V and J genes are TRBV24-1 and TRBJ1-1, with 11 bases that match TRBD1. This CDR3 has 15 amino acids. Germline lookup yields CDR1 KGHDR and CDR2 SFDVKD. With 5 bases clipped from V and 6 bases from J, the junction kept 7 bases outside the gene matches. In DNA form, the CDR3 reads TGTGCCACCAGTGCCCGGGACAGGGGGAGGCCTGAAGCTTTCTTT. Translation gives CATSARDRGRPEAFF.